This T cell receptor beta chain was captured in a study of radiotherapy plus CTLA-4 blockade in lung cancer. Study background: Objective responses were observed in 18% of patients, and disease control was achieved by about 30%.

With ipilimumab providing CTLA-4 blockade, focal radiation was administered to patients who had chemo-refractory metastatic non-small-cell lung cancer. A few counts support this clone. The antigen is undetermined. Overall study results and limits: Expansion in blood of tumor-derived TCR clones was seen after radiotherapy plus ipilimumab. According to reports, early shifts in blood T cell clones, alongside interferon-beta, forecast response most accurately.

The data were produced by immunoSEQ multiplex PCR, yet TCRdb's version contains in-frame clones alone and is incomplete. The sample holds roughly 88,000 clones, around 82% seen once. The origin of this receptor is a human donor with non-small cell lung cancer who had stable disease on radiotherapy plus ipilimumab. This specimen consisted of peripheral blood, obtained from a patient treated with radiotherapy plus ipilimumab.

The DNA for the CDR3 is TGTGCCAGCTCACCACCGGGGTGGCATGAGCAGTTCTTC. This codes for CASSPPGWHEQFF. This chain joins TRBV18 and TRBJ2-1; D not resolved. Trimming stripped 0 bases from V and 8 bases from J, with 8 bases between. The CDR3 covers 13 residues. Germline CDR1 and CDR2: KGHSH and LQKENI.